The T cell receptor (beta chain) under discussion was sequenced for a study of T cell responses to AZD1222 COVID-19 vaccine. In regard to this clone: Its antigen is undetermined.

Trimming cost V 5 bases and J 4 bases; bases outside gene matches: 5. The V gene's germline CDR1 is MNHEY and CDR2 SVGAGI. The CDR3 has 14 amino acids. Study observations and caveats: Spike-specific TCR depth and breadth grew after two AZD1222 doses. Distributed over spike, vaccine-associated CD4 TCRs predominated at 160-218 and 743-854. Only six AZD1222 recipients tested seropositive at baseline.

The method was immunoSEQ multiplex PCR; TCRdb's version includes in-frame clones alone and lacks a portion of them. The repertoire has about 140,000 clones, 80% to 95% of them found once; the top ten carry about 3%. Sequenced here: peripheral blood, sampled on day 0 of AZD1222 vaccination. The receptor's source is an adult in good health. The chain combines TRBV6-5 with TRBJ1-2; 9 bases map to TRBD1. The CDR3 DNA is TGTGCCAGCAGTCAGGACAGGGGCTTCTATGGCTACACCTTC. Its protein is CASSQDRGFYGYTF.